This T cell receptor (beta chain) was retrieved from a study of T cells in Graves' hyperthyroidism and ophthalmopathy. The overall study: Pretreatment peripheral blood was obtained at initial diagnosis.

Amplified TCR beta CDR3 regions derived from RNA transcripts. HTBI primers were the set used in a first-round RT-PCR of the TCR CDR3. TCRdb reprocessed the multiplex PCR reads with MiXCR, giving one entry per CDR3 protein. Among 300,000 to 400,000 distinct CDR3 sequences listed, less than 20% were seen once. Study-level results: Through a model of 13 V-J features, ophthalmopathy was separated from stable hyperthyroidism.

The ends lost 4 bases at V and 4 bases at J; junction bases unmatched: 7. The CDR3 spans 14 residues. The V gene's germline CDR1 is SGHRS and CDR2 YFSETQ. In its sample, this clonotype was seen a few times. Its antigen is not known. Those patients with uncontrolled infection, other autoimmune disease, pregnancy or lactation were excluded. V and J are TRBV5-1 and TRBJ2-5, with 7 bases fitting TRBD1. The receptor comes from a man aged 18 to 30 with Graves' ophthalmopathy. Material: blood. CDR3 sequence reads: CASSLGQPRETQYF. The CDR3 DNA reads TGCGCCAGCAGCCTGGGACAGCCAAGAGAGACCCAGTACTTC.